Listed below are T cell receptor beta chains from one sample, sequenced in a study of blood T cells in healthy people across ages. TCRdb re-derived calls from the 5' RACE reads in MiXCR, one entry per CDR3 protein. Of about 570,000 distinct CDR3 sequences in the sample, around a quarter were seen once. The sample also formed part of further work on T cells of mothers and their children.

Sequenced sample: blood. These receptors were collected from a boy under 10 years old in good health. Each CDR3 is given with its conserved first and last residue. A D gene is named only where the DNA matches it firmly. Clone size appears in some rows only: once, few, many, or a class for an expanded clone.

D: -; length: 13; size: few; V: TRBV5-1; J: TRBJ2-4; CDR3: CASSFLSGDIQYF; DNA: TGCGCCAGCAGCTTCCTTAGCGGAGACATTCAGTACTTC
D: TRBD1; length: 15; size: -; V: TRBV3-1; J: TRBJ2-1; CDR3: CASSQMTGGTNEQFF; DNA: TGTGCCAGCAGCCAAATGACAGGGGGGACAAATGAGCAGTTCTTC
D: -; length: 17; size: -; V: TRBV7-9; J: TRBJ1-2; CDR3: CASSLVPKQGTNYGYTF; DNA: TGTGCCAGCAGCTTAGTCCCCAAACAGGGAACCAACTATGGCTACACCTTC
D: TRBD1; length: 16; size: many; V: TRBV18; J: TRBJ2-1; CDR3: CASSPTGTGGYSGQFF; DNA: TGTGCCAGCTCACCAACCGGGACAGGGGGCTACTCAGGGCAGTTCTTC
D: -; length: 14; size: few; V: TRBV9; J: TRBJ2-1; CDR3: CASSVGTPTHEQFF; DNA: TGTGCCAGCAGCGTTGGGACTCCAACTCATGAGCAGTTCTTC
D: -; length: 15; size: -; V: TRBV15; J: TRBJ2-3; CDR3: CATSDGASSTDTQYF; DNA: TGTGCCACCAGCGACGGGGCGTCAAGCACAGATACGCAGTATTTT
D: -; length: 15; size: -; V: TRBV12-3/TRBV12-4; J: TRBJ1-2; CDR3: CATRRTGGAYNGYTF; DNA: TGTGCCACCCGTCGAACGGGGGGCGCCTACAATGGCTACACCTTC
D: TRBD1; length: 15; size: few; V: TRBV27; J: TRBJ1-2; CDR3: CASSPRQGVNYGYTF; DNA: TGTGCCAGCAGTCCTCGACAGGGAGTTAACTATGGCTACACCTTC
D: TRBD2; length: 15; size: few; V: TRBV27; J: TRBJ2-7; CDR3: CASSLTSGSRYEQYF; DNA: TGTGCCAGCAGTTTAACTAGCGGGAGTCGTTACGAGCAGTACTTC
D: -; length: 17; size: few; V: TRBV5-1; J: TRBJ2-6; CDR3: CASSLRAVSSGANVLTF; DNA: TGCGCCAGCAGCTTGCGGGCCGTAAGCTCTGGGGCCAACGTCCTGACTTTC
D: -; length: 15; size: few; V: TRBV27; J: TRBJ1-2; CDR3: CASSETGTLNYGYTF; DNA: TGTGCCAGCAGTGAAACAGGGACTCTGAACTATGGCTACACCTTC
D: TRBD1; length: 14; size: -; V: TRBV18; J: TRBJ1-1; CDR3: CASSPGRGETEAFF; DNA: TGTGCCAGCTCACCAGGCAGGGGGGAAACTGAAGCTTTCTTT
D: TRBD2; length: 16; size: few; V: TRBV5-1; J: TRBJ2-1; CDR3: CASSLDRLAGGNEQFF; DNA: TGCGCCAGCAGCTTGGATAGGCTAGCGGGGGGCAATGAGCAGTTCTTC
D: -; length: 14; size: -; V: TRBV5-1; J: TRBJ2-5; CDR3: CASSPEGWRETQYF; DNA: TGCGCCAGCAGCCCCGAAGGGTGGCGAGAGACCCAGTACTTC
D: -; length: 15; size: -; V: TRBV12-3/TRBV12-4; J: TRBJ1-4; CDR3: CASRETGLPNEKLFF; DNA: TGTGCCAGCAGAGAGACAGGCCTGCCAAATGAAAAACTGTTTTTT
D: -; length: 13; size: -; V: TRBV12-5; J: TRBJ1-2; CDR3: CASGFSSYYGYTF; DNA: TGTGCTAGTGGTTTTAGCTCTTACTATGGCTACACCTTC
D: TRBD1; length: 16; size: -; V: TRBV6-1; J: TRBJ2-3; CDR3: CASSRSGQASTDTQYF; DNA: TGTGCCAGCAGTAGATCAGGACAGGCTAGCACAGATACGCAGTATTTT
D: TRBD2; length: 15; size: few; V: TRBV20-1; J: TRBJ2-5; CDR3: CSARDVLAGEETQYF; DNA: TGCAGTGCTAGAGATGTACTAGCGGGGGAAGAGACCCAGTACTTC
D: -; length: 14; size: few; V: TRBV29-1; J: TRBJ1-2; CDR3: CSVVVGARNYGYTF; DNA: TGCAGCGTTGTAGTGGGGGCAAGAAACTATGGCTACACCTTC
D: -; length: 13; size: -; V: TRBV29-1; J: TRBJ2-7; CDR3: CSVEGLSSYEQYF; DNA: TGCAGCGTTGAAGGGTTAAGCTCCTACGAGCAGTACTTC
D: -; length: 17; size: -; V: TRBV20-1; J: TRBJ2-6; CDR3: CSARDQTWSSGANVLTF; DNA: TGCAGTGCTAGAGACCAAACGTGGAGCTCTGGGGCCAACGTCCTGACTTTC
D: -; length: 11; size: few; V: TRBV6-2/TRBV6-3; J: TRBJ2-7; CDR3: CASAMDYEQYF; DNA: TGTGCCAGCGCTATGGACTACGAGCAGTACTTC
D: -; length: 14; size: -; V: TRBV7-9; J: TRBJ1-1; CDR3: CASSSIDRNTEAFF; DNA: TGTGCCAGCAGCTCGATCGACAGGAACACTGAAGCTTTCTTT
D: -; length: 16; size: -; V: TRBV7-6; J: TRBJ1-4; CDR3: CASSQGGGLPNEKLFF; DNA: TGTGCCAGCAGCCAAGGAGGGGGGTTACCTAATGAAAAACTGTTTTTT